Described below is a single T cell receptor beta chain sequence and its context. The data originate from a study of T cells in Graves' hyperthyroidism and ophthalmopathy. Overall study: Before treatment of any kind, peripheral blood was taken at initial diagnosis.

Diagnosing involved the use of clinical symptoms, serum thyroxine and TRAb, thyroid ultrasound and orbital computed tomography. The source material, RNA transcripts, was used to amplify TCR beta CDR3 regions. HTBI primers were the set used in a first-round RT-PCR of the TCR CDR3. TCRdb reprocessed the multiplex PCR reads with MiXCR, giving one entry per CDR3 protein. This sample carries approximately 520,000 distinct CDR3 sequences, roughly a quarter of them seen once, and the ten largest clones take 11%. Trimming pared 6 bases from V and 2 bases from J, leaving 10 bases between. Per germline, CDR1 DFQATT and CDR2 SNEGSKA (reference sequence). This CDR3 region has 12 residues.

Sequenced material: blood. The chain recombines TRBV20-1 with TRBJ2-5; D uncertain. This clonotype was obtained from a woman in her thirties with Graves' ophthalmopathy. This chain's CDR3 is CSASDVQETQYF. The CDR3 nucleotides are TGCAGTGCGTCGGACGTTCAAGAGACCCAGTACTTC.